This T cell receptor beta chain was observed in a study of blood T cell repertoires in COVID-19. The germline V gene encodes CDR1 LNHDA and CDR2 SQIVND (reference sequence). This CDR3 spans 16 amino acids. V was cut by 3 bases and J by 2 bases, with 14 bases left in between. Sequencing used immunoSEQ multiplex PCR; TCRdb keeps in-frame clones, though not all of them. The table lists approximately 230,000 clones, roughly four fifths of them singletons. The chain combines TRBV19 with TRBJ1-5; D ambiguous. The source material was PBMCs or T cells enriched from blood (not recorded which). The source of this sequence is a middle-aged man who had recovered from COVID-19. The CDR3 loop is CASSMFAYAGNQPQHF. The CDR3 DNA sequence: TGTGCCAGTAGTATGTTCGCCTACGCGGGCAATCAGCCCCAGCATTTT.